The clone carrying this T cell receptor (beta chain) was found a few times. The sample comes from a study of human T cells and chemical hapten exposure. Study background: For sensitization, 2% DPC was applied to a 2 cm by 2 cm patch of upper inner arm skin.

Time point described: patch test 1, 2 weeks after DPC sensitization. Treatment reported: therapeutic diphenylcyclopropenone sensitization with weekly scalp DPC. The V gene's germline CDR1 is SGHRS and CDR2 YFSETQ. Trimming removed 7 bases from V and 4 bases from J; junction bases left unmatched: 13. The CDR3 covers 17 residues. TCRdb called the RACE reads again in MiXCR, with one record for every CDR3 protein. The sample lists around 380,000 distinct CDR3 sequences, about 4.4% seen once, with under 3% in the top ten. V and J are TRBV5-1 and TRBJ1-6; 8 positions match TRBD1. This TCR was recovered from a woman aged 45 to 65 with alopecia areata. Some clones in this sample may be carry-over from other donors' samples. Sample: whole blood, taken in connection with sensitization to the hapten diphenylcyclopropenone (DPC). CDR3 nucleotides: TGCGCCAGCCAGACAGGGGCGAGTCGGGATTATAATTCACCCCTCCACTTT. Translating gives CASQTGASRDYNSPLHF.